Below, 32 T cell receptor beta chains from the same sample are listed, as sequenced in a study of blood T cell repertoires in COVID-19. TCRdb keeps only in-frame clones here, not all; method: immunoSEQ multiplex PCR. The sample consists of a few hundred thousand clones, more than 70% of them appearing once. Material: peripheral blood. These receptors all come from a woman aged 45-59 years who had recovered from COVID-19.

The rearrangement uses TRBV9 and TRBJ2-2; 10 bases match TRBD2. The CDR3 consists of 16 residues. Unmatched junction bases numbered 4, after V lost 1 base and J lost 4 bases. Germline V lookup: CDR1 SGDLS, CDR2 YYNGEE. The CDR3 DNA reads TGTGCCAGCAGCGTACTAGCGGGAGCGGTCACCGGGGAGCTGTTTTTT. Amino acids: CASSVLAGAVTGELFF. Combining the CDR3 with reference TRBV9 and TRBJ2-2 gives the whole variable domain DSGVTQTPKHLITATGQRVTLRCSPRSGDLSVYWYQQSLDQGLQFLIQYYNGEERAKGNILERFSAQQFPDLHSELNLSSLELGDSALYFCASSVLAGAVTGELFFGEGSRLTVL.

The chain couples TRBV6-5 to TRBJ1-2, with D possibly matching TRBD1 (5 bases). The length of the CDR3 is 15 residues. The germline CDR1 and CDR2 sequences are MNHEY and SVGAGI. Trimming took 8 bases from V and 7 from J, leaving 23 bases between them. CDR3 bases: TGTGCCAGCGCCGCCCAGGGCGGTGCGGGGTTTGGCTACACCTTC. Translation: CASAAQGGAGFGYTF.

The chain couples TRBV6-5 to TRBJ1-1, with TRBD1 identical over 7 bases. The germline CDR1 and CDR2 sequences are MNHEY and SVGAGI. Unmatched junction bases numbered 9, after V lost 6 bases and J lost 2 bases. The CDR3 sequence is 15 residues long. The CDR3 DNA reads TGTGCCAGCAGAAAGGGGCGGACAGGTAACACTGAAGCTTTCTTT. It yields the protein CASRKGRTGNTEAFF.

The chain is built from TRBV28 and TRBJ1-5; D might be TRBD1 (5 bases). The CDR3 contains 17 residues. From germline, CDR1 is MDHEN and CDR2 SYDVKM. Trimming took 4 bases from V and 0 from J, leaving 16 bases between them. CDR3 amino acids: CASSSIGRGYSNQPQHF. The DNA of the CDR3 is TGTGCCAGCAGTTCAATCGGAAGGGGATATAGCAATCAGCCCCAGCATTTT.

V is TRBV27 and J is TRBJ1-6; D unclear. V was clipped by 6 bases and J by 0 bases, with 9 bases between them. CDR1 is MNHEY, CDR2 SMNVEV, per germline (reference sequence). This CDR3 has 15 amino acids. The CDR3 loop is CASRYSRSYNSPLHF. The CDR3 bases are TGTGCCAGCAGATACTCCCGCTCCTATAATTCACCCCTCCACTTT.

The chain combines TRBV2 with TRBJ2-5; 10 positions agree with TRBD2. V shed 10 bases, J shed 7 bases, and the junction held 9 bases outside the gene matches. The CDR3 is 13 amino acids. Germline V gene sequence: CDR1 SNHLY, CDR2 FYNNEI. CDR3 in amino acids: CATKREGPGTQYF. The CDR3 nucleotides read TGTGCCACCAAGCGGGAGGGCCCTGGGACCCAGTACTTC. Using reference TRBV2 and TRBJ2-5 for the parts outside the CDR3, the full variable domain is EPEVTQTPSHQVTQMGQEVILRCVPISNHLYFYWYRQILGQKVEFLVSFYNNEISEKSEIFDDQFSVERPDGSNFTLKIRSTKLEDSAMYFCATKREGPGTQYFGPGTRLLVL.

The chain carries TRBV19 and TRBJ2-5; TRBD2 might be the D (5 bases). From germline, CDR1 is LNHDA and CDR2 SQIVND (reference sequence). The V and J ends lost 8 bases and 1 base respectively, with 20 bases between them. The CDR3 runs 16 residues. Here the CDR3 reads CASHGGGRLGQETQYF. The CDR3 DNA reads TGTGCCAGTCACGGAGGTGGCCGCCTAGGCCAAGAGACCCAGTACTTC.

The rearrangement joins TRBV28 to TRBJ1-2, with TRBD1 matching 10 bases. Germline V lookup: CDR1 MDHEN, CDR2 SYDVKM. The CDR3 totals 17 residues. With V trimmed by 5 bases and J by 4 bases, 13 bases remained unmatched. CDR3 coding DNA: TGTGCCAGCAGTCTCACCGGGACAGGGGCTACTAGCTATGGCTACACCTTC. Protein product: CASSLTGTGATSYGYTF.

The rearrangement uses TRBV27 and TRBJ2-7, with TRBD1 matching 10 bases. The junction had 7 bases not matched to a gene; V was cut back by 4 bases and J by 4 bases. This CDR3 contains 15 residues. Germline values: CDR1 MNHEY, CDR2 SMNVEV (reference sequence). The CDR3, as DNA: TGTGCCAGCAGTTCCGGGGGACAGGGGTTTTACGAGCAGTACTTC. It codes for CASSSGGQGFYEQYF.

The genes are TRBV3-1 (or the pseudogene TRBV3-2) and TRBJ1-1, with TRBD1 matching over 11 bases. The trim removed 5 bases at V and 2 bases at J, leaving 13 bases unmatched. This CDR3 spans 18 amino acids. The germline V gene has CDR1 LGHDT and CDR2 YNNKEL (reference sequence). CDR3 residues: CASSKTGTGGFVNTEAFF. The CDR3 DNA sequence: TGTGCCAGCAGCAAGACCGGGACAGGGGGGTTTGTAAACACTGAAGCTTTCTTT.

The genes are TRBV6-1 and TRBJ2-3; D ambiguous. The CDR3 covers 14 residues. V lost 2 bases, J lost 7 bases, and 13 bases lay in between. Per germline, CDR1 MNHNS and CDR2 SASEGT. The CDR3 region is CASSEHSKENTQYF. CDR3 sequence (DNA): TGTGCCAGCAGTGAACACAGTAAAGAAAATACGCAGTATTTT.

The gene calls are TRBV6-2 or TRBV6-3 and TRBJ2-2; D ambiguous. Germline lookup yields CDR1 MNHEY and CDR2 SVGEGT. The CDR3 has 15 residues. V was shortened by 5 bases and J by 1 base, with 11 bases between the two germline ends. CDR3: CASSTVPLNTGELFF. DNA of the CDR3: TGTGCCAGCAGTACAGTACCGTTGAACACCGGGGAGCTGTTTTTT.

V is TRBV6-4 and J is TRBJ2-3; D gene ambiguous. Trimming cost V 4 bases and J 5 bases, with 7 bases left between them. This CDR3 contains 12 residues. Germline lookup yields CDR1 MRHNA and CDR2 SNTAGT. CDR3 sequence (DNA): TGTGCCAGCAGTGCAGGTCAAGATACGCAGTATTTT. Translated: CASSAGQDTQYF.

The chain links TRBV11-3 to TRBJ2-2, with 13 bases identical to TRBD2. V lost 1 base, J lost 4 bases, and 6 bases stayed unmatched. The CDR3 has 18 amino acids. The germline V gene encodes CDR1 SGHNT and CDR2 YENEEA. CDR3 amino acids: CASSLGGLAGEVTGELFF. In DNA, the CDR3 is TGTGCCAGCAGCTTAGGAGGACTAGCGGGAGAGGTCACCGGGGAGCTGTTTTTT.

Concerning this clone itself: The same CDR3 is also encoded by other DNA sequences in this sample. The chain carries TRBV28 and TRBJ2-7, with D uncertain. Trimming removed 4 bases at V and 4 bases at J, with 5 bases between. CDR1 is MDHEN, CDR2 SYDVKM, per germline. The CDR3 covers 11 residues. CDR3 DNA sequence: TGTGCCAGCAGTTCCCGGTACGAGCAGTACTTC. Its translation: CASSSRYEQYF.

The CDR3 region has the DNA TGCGCCAGCCTTCTGGGACAGGGGGCCGTAGAGCAGTACTTC. Its translation: CASLLGQGAVEQYF. The rearrangement joins TRBV23-1 to TRBJ2-7; 12 bases match TRBD1. TRBV23-1 is placed among ORFs of uncertain function. There are 14 residues in the CDR3. Trimming took 8 bases from V and 7 from J; bases not matched to a gene: 9.

This chain links TRBV10-2 with TRBJ1-1, with 8 bases aligning to TRBD1. Per the germline V gene, CDR1 is WSHSY and CDR2 is SAAADI. The trim removed 5 bases at V and 6 bases at J, leaving 8 bases unmatched. The CDR3 has 14 residues. The CDR3 reads CASSWTGPSAEAFF. The CDR3 region has the DNA TGCGCCAGCAGTTGGACAGGGCCCAGCGCTGAAGCTTTCTTT.

The chain links TRBV28 to TRBJ1-5, with D maybe TRBD1 (5 bases). CDR1 and CDR2 (germline): MDHEN, SYDVKM. Trimming stripped 7 bases from V and 2 bases from J, with 18 bases between. This CDR3 is built from 16 residues. The CDR3 sequence: CASTSDGAVGNQPQHF. DNA for the CDR3: TGTGCCAGCACCTCAGATGGGGCAGTGGGCAATCAGCCCCAGCATTTT.

A word on this clone: An end of the junction differs from the germline gene, which may be a read error. The V call is TRBV10-1, the J call TRBJ1-1; the D is unclear. The CDR3 is made up of 13 amino acids. Germline V gives CDR1 WNHNN, CDR2 SYGVQD (reference sequence). This chain's CDR3 is CASREYWNTEAFF. In DNA, the CDR3 is TGCGCCAGCAGGGAGTACTGGAACACTGAAGCTTTCTTT.

This chain links TRBV10-3 with TRBJ1-2; D perhaps matches TRBD1 (6 bases). V lost 7 bases, J lost 8 bases, and 23 bases lay in between. The CDR3 spans 15 residues. Germline V CDR1 and CDR2: ENHRY, SYGVKD. Here the CDR3 reads CAITVRQEITEGYTF. DNA for the CDR3: TGTGCCATCACCGTTAGACAGGAAATTACGGAAGGCTACACCTTC.

The chain joins TRBV3-1 (or the pseudogene TRBV3-2) to TRBJ1-6; D is perhaps TRBD1 (5 bases). From germline, CDR1 is LGHDT and CDR2 YNNKEL (reference sequence). Between the trimmed V and J ends, which lost 3 bases and 7 bases, there was a span of 16 bases. This CDR3 is 16 amino acids long. CDR3 sequence: CASSQVWGGSNSPLHF. The CDR3 DNA reads TGTGCCAGCAGCCAGGTTTGGGGGGGGTCGAATTCACCCCTCCACTTT.

The gene calls are TRBV19 and TRBJ1-2; 8 bases fit TRBD1. Germline V CDR1 and CDR2: LNHDA, SQIVND (reference sequence). V was pared by 5 bases and J by 8 bases, with 4 bases of the junction left unmatched. This CDR3 has 12 residues. The DNA of the CDR3 is TGTGCCAGTAGTCCGGACAGGGACGGCTACACCTTC. Its translation: CASSPDRDGYTF.

The chain uses TRBV7-9 and TRBJ2-5, with D possibly TRBD1 on 6 matching bases. The length of the CDR3 is 13 residues. The V end was cut by 1 base, the J end by 4 bases, with 7 bases between. Germline V CDR1 and CDR2: SEHNR, FQNEAQ (reference sequence). The CDR3 DNA follows: TGTGCCAGCAGCTTAGGCAGGGGAGAGACCCAGTACTTC. Encoded protein: CASSLGRGETQYF.

The CDR3 sequence: CASSRGQDNEKLFF. CDR3 DNA: TGTGCCAGCAGTAGGGGACAGGATAATGAAAAACTGTTTTTT. V gene TRBV6-5 combines with J gene TRBJ1-4, with 8 bases lining up with TRBD1. This CDR3 spans 14 amino acids. CDR1 is MNHEY, CDR2 SVGAGI, per germline. V lost 5 bases, J lost 4 bases, and 3 bases stayed unmatched.

The gene calls are TRBV6-2 or TRBV6-3 and TRBJ2-5; the D gene is possibly TRBD2 (7 bases). The CDR3 covers 14 residues. Looked up from germline, CDR1 is MNHEY and CDR2 is SVGEGT. The germline V and J ends were trimmed by 2 bases and 4 bases, with 11 bases remaining between them. This chain's CDR3 is CASSYRAGAETQYF. DNA of the CDR3: TGTGCCAGCAGTTACAGGGCGGGGGCAGAGACCCAGTACTTC.

The chain couples TRBV18 to TRBJ2-7, with TRBD2 matching over 13 bases. Looked up from germline, CDR1 is KGHSH and CDR2 is LQKENI. This CDR3 comprises 17 residues. With V trimmed by 0 bases and J by 5 bases, 7 bases remained unmatched. CDR3 amino acids: CASSPPLAGGPTNEQYF. The CDR3 DNA reads TGTGCCAGCTCACCACCACTAGCGGGAGGGCCAACCAACGAGCAGTACTTC.

The chain couples TRBV6-5 to TRBJ2-1; a possible D gene is TRBD2 (6 bases). The CDR3 covers 14 residues. Deletions cut 5 bases from V and 10 bases from J, with 18 bases between. Looked up from germline, CDR1 is MNHEY and CDR2 is SVGAGI. CDR3 sequence: CASSRGLEGWEQFF. CDR3 nucleotides: TGTGCCAGCAGTCGCGGACTGGAGGGCTGGGAGCAGTTCTTC.

This chain uses TRBV7-9 with TRBJ2-1; TRBD1 matches 9 bases. The J segment lost 8 bases and the V segment lost 1 base, leaving 9 bases of the junction unmatched. The CDR3 has 16 amino acids. Germline V gene data show CDR1 as SEHNR and CDR2 as FQNEAQ (reference sequence). CDR3 nucleotides: TGTGCCAGCAGCTTAGATTTGGGACAGGGTACCCATGAGCAGTTCTTC. It translates to CASSLDLGQGTHEQFF.

The chain carries TRBV30 and TRBJ1-2; D gene unclear. V was pared by 3 bases and J by 4 bases, with 12 bases between. The CDR3 consists of 13 residues. Germline CDR1 is GTSNPN and CDR2 is SVGIG (reference sequence). This CDR3 reads CAWRARGGYGYTF. In nucleotides, the CDR3 is TGTGCCTGGAGAGCGCGGGGTGGCTATGGCTACACCTTC.

This clone appeared a few times. V usage is TRBV6-5 and J usage is TRBJ2-7; perhaps TRBD2 as D (5 bases). V dropped 6 bases and J dropped 1 base, with 16 bases sitting between them. The CDR3 is 15 residues long. Germline-derived CDR1 and CDR2 are MNHEY and SVGAGI. The CDR3 DNA sequence: TGTGCCAGCAGGCGCCGAGGGCTCGGGTCCTACGAGCAGTACTTC. It specifies CASRRRGLGSYEQYF.

The chain is built from TRBV3-1 (or the pseudogene TRBV3-2) and TRBJ1-2; 7 bases match TRBD1. CDR3 length: 13 amino acids. Trimming cost V 2 bases and J 4 bases; bases outside gene matches: 1. Germline loops: CDR1 LGHDT, CDR2 YNNKEL (reference sequence). The CDR3 DNA follows: TGTGCCAGCAGCCAACCAGGGGGCTATGGCTACACCTTC. Protein product: CASSQPGGYGYTF.

This chain uses TRBV7-2 with TRBJ2-1; 16 nucleotides match TRBD2. V gave up 5 bases and J gave up 4 bases; unmatched junction bases: 11. CDR1 and CDR2 (germline): SGHTA, FQGNSA. This CDR3 has 19 amino acids. The CDR3 DNA is TGTGCCAGCAGCCCTAAGGGACTAGCGGGGGGGCCGCGTTACAATGAGCAGTTCTTC. Its translation is CASSPKGLAGGPRYNEQFF.